These 10 T cell receptor beta chains were all obtained from the same sample, sequenced in a study of CD8 T cells in ankylosing spondylitis. TCRdb analysed the 5' RACE reads with MiXCR anew, one entry per CDR3 protein. The table lists approximately 110,000 distinct CDR3 sequences, about 24% of them singletons, with roughly 12% in the top ten. Sequencing was done on a sample of synovial fluid, either unsorted or a sorted T cell fraction (not recorded which). These receptors were taken from a male donor with ankylosing spondylitis.

The CDR3 nucleotides read TGTGCCAGCACCCTGGGACAGGCCCGGAATGAGCAGTTCTTC. Encoded protein: CASTLGQARNEQFF. The rearrangement uses TRBV12-3 or TRBV12-4 and TRBJ2-1, with TRBD1 matching over 8 bases. This CDR3 has 14 residues. V shed 7 bases, J shed 7 bases, and the junction held 9 bases outside the gene matches.

By share, this clonotype counts as medium-sized. The V gene is TRBV20-1, the J gene TRBJ2-5; 13 bases are shared with TRBD2. Germline V gives CDR1 DFQATT, CDR2 SNEGSKA (reference sequence). V lost 6 bases, J lost 4 bases, and 11 bases stayed unmatched. This CDR3 is 16 amino acids long. CDR3 bases: TGCAGTGCCTCCCGGACTAGCGGGAGCTGGGGAGAGACCCAGTACTTC. It translates to CSASRTSGSWGETQYF.

The gene calls are TRBV10-3 and TRBJ2-1; D unclear. The germline CDR1 and CDR2 sequences are ENHRY and SYGVKD. This CDR3 is built from 16 residues. Trimming removed 3 bases from V and 6 bases from J, with 18 bases in between. CDR3 in amino acids: CAISDYWTASGNEQFF. The CDR3 DNA follows: TGTGCCATCAGTGATTATTGGACCGCTTCTGGCAATGAGCAGTTCTTC.

The rearrangement joins TRBV5-1 to TRBJ2-1, with no clear D. The germline V gene has CDR1 SGHRS and CDR2 YFSETQ. The CDR3 totals 16 residues. The V end was cut by 0 bases, the J end by 6 bases, with 16 bases between. CDR3: CASSLDPGLSVNEQFF. CDR3 nucleotides: TGCGCCAGCAGCTTGGATCCCGGTTTGAGTGTCAATGAGCAGTTCTTC.

This clonotype was counted between two and nine times. The CDR3 bases are TGTGCCAGCTCACCACGGGGACAGGGGAACGTGGAGACCCAGTACTTC. As protein: CASSPRGQGNVETQYF. The chain employs TRBV18 and TRBJ2-5; the match to TRBD1 covers 10 bases. Trimming removed 1 base from V and 5 bases from J; junction bases left unmatched: 7. Per germline, CDR1 KGHSH and CDR2 LQKENI. There are 16 residues in the CDR3.

V usage is TRBV3-1 and J usage is TRBJ2-5; D remains ambiguous. CDR3 length: 14 residues. V lost 1 base, J lost 1 base, and 7 bases lay in between. Per the germline V gene, CDR1 is LGHDT and CDR2 is YNNKEL (reference sequence). CDR3 bases: TGTGCCAGCAGCCAAGTTCGTGGCCAAGAGACCCAGTACTTC. This gives the protein CASSQVRGQETQYF.

The sample holds a few counts of this clonotype. The J gene is TRBJ2-1, the V gene TRBV10-3; TRBD2 aligns across 12 bases. CDR3 length: 18 residues. Germline V gene sequence: CDR1 ENHRY, CDR2 SYGVKD. After removal of 0 bases from V and 7 bases from J, the junction contained 10 bases not matched to a gene. CDR3 residues: CAISESPLRLAGGNEQFF. DNA for the CDR3: TGTGCCATCAGTGAGTCGCCCCTCCGGCTAGCGGGAGGGAATGAGCAGTTCTTC.

This clonotype has at least ten counts. This chain uses TRBV7-9 with TRBJ2-3, with 8 bases identical to TRBD2. The V and J ends lost 2 bases and 6 bases, in that order; junction bases with no gene match: 10. Germline CDR1 reads SEHNR; CDR2 reads FQNEAQ (reference sequence). The CDR3 runs to 16 residues. CDR3 coding DNA: TGTGCCAGCAGCTTATATACTAGCGGTTCGGGGGATACGCAGTATTTT. Protein product: CASSLYTSGSGDTQYF.

The chain uses TRBV10-3 and TRBJ2-3, with 9 bases aligning to TRBD1. The length of the CDR3 is 17 residues. Germline V gives CDR1 ENHRY, CDR2 SYGVKD. The V and J ends lost 4 bases and 6 bases, in that order; junction bases with no gene match: 14. CDR3 nucleotide sequence: TGTGCCATCAGTGGGGCAACCGGGACAGGGACCACGGATACGCAGTATTTT. Encoded protein: CAISGATGTGTTDTQYF.

The V call is TRBV20-1, the J call TRBJ1-2; no reliable D call. CDR1 is DFQATT, CDR2 SNEGSKA, per germline (reference sequence). V shed 1 base and J shed 0 bases, with 12 bases lying between them. The CDR3 covers 15 residues. The CDR3 here is CSARASADPNYGYTF. The DNA of the CDR3 is TGCAGTGCTAGAGCCTCGGCAGACCCTAACTATGGCTACACCTTC.